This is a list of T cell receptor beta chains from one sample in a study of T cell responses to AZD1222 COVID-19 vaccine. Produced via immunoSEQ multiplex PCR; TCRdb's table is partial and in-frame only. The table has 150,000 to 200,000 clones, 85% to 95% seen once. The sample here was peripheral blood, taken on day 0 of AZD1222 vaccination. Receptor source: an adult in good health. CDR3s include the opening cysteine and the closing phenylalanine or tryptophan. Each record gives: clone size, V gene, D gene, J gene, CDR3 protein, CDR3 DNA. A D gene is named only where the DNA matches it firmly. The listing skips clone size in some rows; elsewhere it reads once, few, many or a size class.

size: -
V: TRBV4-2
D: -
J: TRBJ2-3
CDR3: CASSRNPGTDTQYF
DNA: TGTGCCAGCAGCCGGAATCCGGGCACAGATACGCAGTATTTT

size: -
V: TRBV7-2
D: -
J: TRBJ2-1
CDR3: CASSNYNEQFF
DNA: TGTGCCAGCAGCAATTACAATGAGCAGTTCTTC

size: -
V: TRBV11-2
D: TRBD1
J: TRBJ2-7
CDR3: CASSTGGGTGVPREQYF
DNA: TGTGCCAGCAGCACGGGGGGCGGGACAGGGGTGCCGCGCGAGCAGTACTTC

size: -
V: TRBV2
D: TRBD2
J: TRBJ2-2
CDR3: CATTGLGFTGELFF
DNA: TGTGCCACCACGGGACTAGGTTTCACCGGGGAGCTGTTTTTT

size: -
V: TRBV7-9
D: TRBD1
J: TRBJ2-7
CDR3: CASSSTGASSYEQYF
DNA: TGTGCCAGCAGTTCTACAGGGGCTAGCTCCTACGAGCAGTACTTC

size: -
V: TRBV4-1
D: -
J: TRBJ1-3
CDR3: CASSQERQGATNIGGNTIYF
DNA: TGCGCCAGCAGCCAAGAACGGCAAGGGGCCACGAACATAGGAGGAAACACCATATATTTT

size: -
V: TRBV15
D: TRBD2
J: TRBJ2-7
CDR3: CATSTRPAGGYEQYF
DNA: TGTGCCACCAGCACACGACCGGCGGGAGGGTACGAGCAGTACTTC

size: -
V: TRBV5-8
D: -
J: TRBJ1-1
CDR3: CASSLVERGTEAFF
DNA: TGTGCCAGCAGCTTGGTGGAGAGAGGGACTGAAGCTTTCTTT

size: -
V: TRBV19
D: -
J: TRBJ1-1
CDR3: CASSMSTNTEAFF
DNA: TGTGCCAGTAGTATGTCGACGAACACTGAAGCTTTCTTT

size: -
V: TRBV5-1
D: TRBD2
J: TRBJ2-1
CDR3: CASSLAGGTNEQFF
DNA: TGCGCCAGCAGCTTAGCGGGAGGTACTAATGAGCAGTTCTTC

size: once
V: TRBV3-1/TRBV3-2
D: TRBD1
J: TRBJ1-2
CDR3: CASSQGGGQLSYGYTF
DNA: TGTGCCAGCAGCCAAGGGGGGGGACAGCTCTCTTATGGCTACACCTTC

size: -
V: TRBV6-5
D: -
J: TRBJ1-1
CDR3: CATYFTTEAFF
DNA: TGTGCCACCTATTTTACTACTGAAGCTTTCTTT

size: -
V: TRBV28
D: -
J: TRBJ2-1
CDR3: CASGDNEQFF
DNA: TGTGCCAGTGGAGATAATGAGCAGTTCTTC

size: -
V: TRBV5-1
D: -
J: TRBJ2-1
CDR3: CASSFRLGNEQFF
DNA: TGCGCCAGCAGCTTCCGCCTGGGGAATGAGCAGTTCTTC

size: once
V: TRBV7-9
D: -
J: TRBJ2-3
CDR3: CASSLRSRRFGGADTQYF
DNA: TGTGCCAGCAGCTTAAGGTCCCGGAGGTTCGGCGGGGCAGATACGCAGTATTTT

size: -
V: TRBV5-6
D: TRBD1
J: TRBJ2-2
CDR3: CASSVDRVNTGELFF
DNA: TGTGCCAGCAGCGTCGACAGGGTGAACACCGGGGAGCTGTTTTTT

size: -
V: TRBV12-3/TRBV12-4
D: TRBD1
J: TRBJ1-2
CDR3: CASSNGQGYGYTF
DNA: TGTGCCAGCAGCAACGGACAGGGGTACGGCTACACCTTC

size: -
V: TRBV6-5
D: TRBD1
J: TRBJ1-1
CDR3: CASSIGQGIPYEAFF
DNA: TGTGCCAGCAGCATAGGACAGGGGATTCCCTATGAAGCTTTCTTT

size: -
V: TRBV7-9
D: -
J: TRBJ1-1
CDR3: CASSLGTVMNTEAFF
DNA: TGTGCCAGCAGCTTAGGGACAGTGATGAACACTGAAGCTTTCTTT

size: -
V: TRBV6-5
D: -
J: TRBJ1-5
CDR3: CASSFRVDQPQHF
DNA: TGTGCCAGCAGTTTTAGGGTAGATCAGCCCCAGCATTTT

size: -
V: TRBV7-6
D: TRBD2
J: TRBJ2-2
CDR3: CASSLVPGRAGLNTGELFF
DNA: TGTGCCAGCAGCTTAGTTCCCGGGAGGGCCGGATTGAACACCGGGGAGCTGTTTTTT

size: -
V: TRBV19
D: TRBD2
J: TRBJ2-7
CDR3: CASTDSGRSEQYF
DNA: TGTGCCAGTACCGATAGCGGGAGAAGCGAGCAGTACTTC

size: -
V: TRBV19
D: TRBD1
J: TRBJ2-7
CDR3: CASSPGGPYEQYF
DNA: TGTGCCAGTAGTCCAGGGGGCCCCTACGAGCAGTACTTC

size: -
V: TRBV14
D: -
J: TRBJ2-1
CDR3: CASSQRGRIEQFF
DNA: TGTGCCAGCAGCCAGAGAGGGCGAATTGAGCAGTTCTTC